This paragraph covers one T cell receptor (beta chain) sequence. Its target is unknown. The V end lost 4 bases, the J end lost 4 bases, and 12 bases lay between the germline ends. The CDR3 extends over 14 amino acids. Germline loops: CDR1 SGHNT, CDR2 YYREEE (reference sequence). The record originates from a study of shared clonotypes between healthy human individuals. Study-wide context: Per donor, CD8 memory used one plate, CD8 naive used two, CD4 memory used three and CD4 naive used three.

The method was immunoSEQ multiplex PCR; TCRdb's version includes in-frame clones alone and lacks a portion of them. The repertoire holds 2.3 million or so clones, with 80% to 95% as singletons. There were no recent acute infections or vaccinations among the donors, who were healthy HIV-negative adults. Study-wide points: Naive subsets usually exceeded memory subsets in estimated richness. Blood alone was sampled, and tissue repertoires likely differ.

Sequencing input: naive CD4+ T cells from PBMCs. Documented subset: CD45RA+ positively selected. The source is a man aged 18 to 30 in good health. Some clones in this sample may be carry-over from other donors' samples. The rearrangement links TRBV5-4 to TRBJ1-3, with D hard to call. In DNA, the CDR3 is TGTGCCAGCAGCCCAAACTTGGCCGGAAACACCATATATTTT. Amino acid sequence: CASSPNLAGNTIYF. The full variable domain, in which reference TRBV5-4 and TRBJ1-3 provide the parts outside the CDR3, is ETGVTQSPTHLIKTRGQQVTLRCSSQSGHNTVSWYQQALGQGPQFIFQYYREEENGRGNFPPRFSGLQFPNYSSELNVNALELDDSALYLCASSPNLAGNTIYFGEGSWLTVV.